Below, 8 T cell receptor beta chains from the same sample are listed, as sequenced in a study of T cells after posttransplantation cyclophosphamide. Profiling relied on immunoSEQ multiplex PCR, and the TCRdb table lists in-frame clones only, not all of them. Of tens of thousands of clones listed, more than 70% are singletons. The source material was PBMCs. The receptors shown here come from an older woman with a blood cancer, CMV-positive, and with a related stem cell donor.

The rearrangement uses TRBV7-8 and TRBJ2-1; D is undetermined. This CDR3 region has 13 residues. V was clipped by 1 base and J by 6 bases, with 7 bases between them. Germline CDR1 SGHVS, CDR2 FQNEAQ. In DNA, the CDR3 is TGTGCCAGCAGCTTAGTCCCATCCAATGAGCAGTTCTTC. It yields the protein CASSLVPSNEQFF.

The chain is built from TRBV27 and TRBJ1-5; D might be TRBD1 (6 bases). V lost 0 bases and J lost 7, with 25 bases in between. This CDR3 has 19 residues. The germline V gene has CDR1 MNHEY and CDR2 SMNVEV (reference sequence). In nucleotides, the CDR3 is TGTGCCAGCAGTTTATCCCATCTTCGGGACATCTTAAGGGCACAGCCCCAGCATTTT. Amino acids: CASSLSHLRDILRAQPQHF.

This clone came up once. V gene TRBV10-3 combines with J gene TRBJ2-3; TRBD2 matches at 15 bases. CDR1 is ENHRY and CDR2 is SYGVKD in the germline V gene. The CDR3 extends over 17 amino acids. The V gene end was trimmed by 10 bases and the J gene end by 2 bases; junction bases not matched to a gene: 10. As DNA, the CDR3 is TGTGCCACCCTAGGACTAGCGGGAGGGTTTGACACAGATACGCAGTATTTT. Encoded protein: CATLGLAGGFDTDTQYF.

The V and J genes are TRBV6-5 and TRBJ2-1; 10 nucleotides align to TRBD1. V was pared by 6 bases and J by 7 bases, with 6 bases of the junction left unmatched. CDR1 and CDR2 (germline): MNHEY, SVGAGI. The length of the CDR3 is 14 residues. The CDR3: CASSLDRGQNEQFF. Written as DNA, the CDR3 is TGTGCCAGCAGCCTCGACAGGGGGCAGAATGAGCAGTTCTTC.

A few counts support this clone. CDR3: CASSSVDSSNTEAFF. For the CDR3, the DNA is TGTGCCAGCAGCTCGGTTGACAGCTCGAACACTGAAGCTTTCTTT. This rearrangement joins TRBV5-4 to TRBJ1-1; D may be TRBD1 (5 bases). The CDR3 has 15 amino acids. V lost 3 bases and J 1 base, leaving 13 bases between the germline ends. Germline CDR1 is SGHNT and CDR2 is YYREEE (reference sequence).

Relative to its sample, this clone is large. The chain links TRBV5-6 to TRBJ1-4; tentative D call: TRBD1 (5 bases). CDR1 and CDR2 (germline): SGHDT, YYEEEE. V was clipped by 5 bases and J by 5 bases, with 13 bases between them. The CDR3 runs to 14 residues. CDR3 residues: CASSRRQTNEKLFF. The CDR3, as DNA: TGTGCCAGCAGTCGTAGACAGACGAATGAAAAACTGTTTTTT.

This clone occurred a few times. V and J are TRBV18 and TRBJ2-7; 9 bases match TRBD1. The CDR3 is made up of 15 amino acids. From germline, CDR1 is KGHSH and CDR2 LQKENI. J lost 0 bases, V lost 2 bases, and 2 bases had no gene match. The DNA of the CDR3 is TGTGCCAGCTCACCAGACAGGGGGAGCTCCTACGAGCAGTACTTC. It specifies CASSPDRGSSYEQYF.

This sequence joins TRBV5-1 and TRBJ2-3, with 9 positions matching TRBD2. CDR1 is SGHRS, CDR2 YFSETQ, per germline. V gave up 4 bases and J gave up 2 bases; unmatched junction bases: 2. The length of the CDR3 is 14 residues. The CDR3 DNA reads TGCGCCAGCAGCCAGCGGGAGGTCACAGATACGCAGTATTTT. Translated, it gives CASSQREVTDTQYF.